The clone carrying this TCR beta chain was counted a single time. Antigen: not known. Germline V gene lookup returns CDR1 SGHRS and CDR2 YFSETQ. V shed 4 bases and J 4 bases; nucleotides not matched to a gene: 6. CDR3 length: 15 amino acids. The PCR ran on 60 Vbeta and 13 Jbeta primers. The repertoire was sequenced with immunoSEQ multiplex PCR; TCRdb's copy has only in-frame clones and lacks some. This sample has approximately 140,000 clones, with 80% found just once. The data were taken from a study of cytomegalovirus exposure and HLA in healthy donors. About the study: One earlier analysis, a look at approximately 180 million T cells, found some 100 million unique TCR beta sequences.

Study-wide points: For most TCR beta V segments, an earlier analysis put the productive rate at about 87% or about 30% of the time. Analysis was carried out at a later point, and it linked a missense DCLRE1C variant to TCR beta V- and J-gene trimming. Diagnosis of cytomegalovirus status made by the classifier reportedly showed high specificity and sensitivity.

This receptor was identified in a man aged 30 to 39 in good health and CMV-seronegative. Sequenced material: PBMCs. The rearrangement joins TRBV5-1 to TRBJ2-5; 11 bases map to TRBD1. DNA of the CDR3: TGCGCCAGCAGCCTAGGGACAGGGGGTCGAGAGACCCAGTACTTC. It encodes CASSLGTGGRETQYF.